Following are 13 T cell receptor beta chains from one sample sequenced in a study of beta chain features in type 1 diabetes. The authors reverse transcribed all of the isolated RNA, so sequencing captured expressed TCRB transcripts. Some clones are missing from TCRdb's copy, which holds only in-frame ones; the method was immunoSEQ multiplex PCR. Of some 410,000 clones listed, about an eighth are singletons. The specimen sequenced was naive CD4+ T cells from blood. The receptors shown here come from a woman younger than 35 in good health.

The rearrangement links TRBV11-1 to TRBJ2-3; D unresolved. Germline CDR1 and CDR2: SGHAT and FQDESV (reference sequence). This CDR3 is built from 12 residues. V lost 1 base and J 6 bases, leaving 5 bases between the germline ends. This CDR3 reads CASSLVADTQYF. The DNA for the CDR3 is TGTGCCAGCAGCTTAGTCGCTGATACGCAGTATTTT.

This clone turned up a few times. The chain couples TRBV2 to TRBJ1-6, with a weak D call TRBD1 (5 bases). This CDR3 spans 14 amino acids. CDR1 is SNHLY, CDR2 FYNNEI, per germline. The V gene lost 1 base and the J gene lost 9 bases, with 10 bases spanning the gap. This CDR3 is CASSEGRGVSPLHF. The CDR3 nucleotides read TGTGCCAGCAGTGAAGGGAGGGGAGTTTCACCCCTCCACTTT.

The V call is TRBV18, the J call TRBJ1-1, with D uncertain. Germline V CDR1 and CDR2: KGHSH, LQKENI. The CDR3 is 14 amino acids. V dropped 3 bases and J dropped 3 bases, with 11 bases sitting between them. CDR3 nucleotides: TGTGCCAGCTCACCGGCGGGAATCGACACTGAAGCTTTCTTT. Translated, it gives CASSPAGIDTEAFF.

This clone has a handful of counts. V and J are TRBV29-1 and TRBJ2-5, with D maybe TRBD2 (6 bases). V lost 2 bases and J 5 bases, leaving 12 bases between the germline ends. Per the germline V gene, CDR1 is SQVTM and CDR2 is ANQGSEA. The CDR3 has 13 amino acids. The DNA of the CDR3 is TGCAGCGTTGAACCCTCCCGGGGGGAGACCCAGTACTTC. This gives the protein CSVEPSRGETQYF. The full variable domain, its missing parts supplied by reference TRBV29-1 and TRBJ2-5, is SAVISQKPSRDICQRGTSLTIQCQVDSQVTMMFWYRQQPGQSLTLIATANQGSEATYESGFVIDKFPISRPNLTFSTLTVSNMSPEDSSIYLCSVEPSRGETQYFGPGTRLLVL.

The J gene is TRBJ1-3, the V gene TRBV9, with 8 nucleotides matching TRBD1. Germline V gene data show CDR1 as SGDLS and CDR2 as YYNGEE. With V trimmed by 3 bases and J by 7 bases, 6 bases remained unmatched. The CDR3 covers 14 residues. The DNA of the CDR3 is TGTGCCAGCAGCGGAACCCCAGGGGGCAACACCATATATTTT. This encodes CASSGTPGGNTIYF.

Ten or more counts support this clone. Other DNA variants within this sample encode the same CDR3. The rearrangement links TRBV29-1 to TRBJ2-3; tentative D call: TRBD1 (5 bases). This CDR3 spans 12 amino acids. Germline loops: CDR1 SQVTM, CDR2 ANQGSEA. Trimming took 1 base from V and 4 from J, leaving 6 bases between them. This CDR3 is CSVEGGADTQYF. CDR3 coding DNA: TGCAGCGTTGAAGGGGGCGCAGATACGCAGTATTTT.

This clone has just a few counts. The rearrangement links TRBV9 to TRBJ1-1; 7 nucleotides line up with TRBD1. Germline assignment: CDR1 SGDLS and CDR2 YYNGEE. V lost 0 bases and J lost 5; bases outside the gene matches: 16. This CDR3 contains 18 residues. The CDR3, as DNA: TGTGCCAGCAGCGTAGGGGAGGAGGGGGCCTCCCTCATTACTGAAGCTTTCTTT. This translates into CASSVGEEGASLITEAFF.

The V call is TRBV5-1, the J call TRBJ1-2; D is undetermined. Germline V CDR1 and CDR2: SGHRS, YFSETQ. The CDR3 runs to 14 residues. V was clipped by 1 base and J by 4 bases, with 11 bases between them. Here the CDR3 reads CASSLYGRPYGYTF. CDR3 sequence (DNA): TGCGCCAGCAGCTTGTACGGCAGGCCCTATGGCTACACCTTC.

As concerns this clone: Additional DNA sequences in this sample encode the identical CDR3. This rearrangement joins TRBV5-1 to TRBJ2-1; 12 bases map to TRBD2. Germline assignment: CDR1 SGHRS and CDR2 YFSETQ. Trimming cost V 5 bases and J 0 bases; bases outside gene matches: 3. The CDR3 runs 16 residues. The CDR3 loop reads CASSKTSGSSYNEQFF. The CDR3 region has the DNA TGCGCCAGCAGTAAGACTAGCGGGAGCTCCTACAATGAGCAGTTCTTC.

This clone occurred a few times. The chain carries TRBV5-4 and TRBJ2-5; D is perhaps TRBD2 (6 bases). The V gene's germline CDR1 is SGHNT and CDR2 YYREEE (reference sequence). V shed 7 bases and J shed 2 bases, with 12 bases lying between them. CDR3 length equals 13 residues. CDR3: CASFGRGQETQYF. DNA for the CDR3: TGTGCCAGCTTCGGGCGGGGACAAGAGACCCAGTACTTC.

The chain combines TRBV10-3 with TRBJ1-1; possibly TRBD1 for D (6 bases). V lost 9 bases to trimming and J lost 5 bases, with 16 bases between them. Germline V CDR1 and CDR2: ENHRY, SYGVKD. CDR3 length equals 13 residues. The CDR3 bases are TGTGCCATTCTAGGACAGATCGGGACTGAAGCTTTCTTT. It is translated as CAILGQIGTEAFF.

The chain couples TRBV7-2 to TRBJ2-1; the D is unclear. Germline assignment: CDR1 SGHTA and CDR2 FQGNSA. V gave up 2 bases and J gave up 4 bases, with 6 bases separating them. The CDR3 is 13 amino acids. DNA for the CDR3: TGTGCCAGCAGCTTAAACAAGTACAATGAGCAGTTCTTC. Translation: CASSLNKYNEQFF.

DNA for the CDR3: TGTGCCAGCAGCCACACCCGACAGGGCGGGGAGCAGTACTTC. It specifies CASSHTRQGGEQYF. The chain combines TRBV6-6 with TRBJ2-7, with 7 bases identical to TRBD1. V dropped 6 bases and J dropped 7; count of bases not matched to a gene: 12. Germline values: CDR1 MNHNY, CDR2 SVGAGI (reference sequence). The CDR3 is 14 amino acids.